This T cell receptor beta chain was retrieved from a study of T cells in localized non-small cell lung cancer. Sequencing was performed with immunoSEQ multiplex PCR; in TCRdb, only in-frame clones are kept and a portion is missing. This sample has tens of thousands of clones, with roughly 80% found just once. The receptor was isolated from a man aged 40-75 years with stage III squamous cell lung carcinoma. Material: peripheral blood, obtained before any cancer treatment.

CDR3 loop: CASSLRDRPYNEQFF. The CDR3 DNA follows: TGTGCCAGCAGTTTAAGGGACAGGCCTTACAATGAGCAGTTCTTC. The chain employs TRBV28 and TRBJ2-1; the match to TRBD1 covers 8 bases. CDR3 length equals 15 residues. The V segment lost 2 bases and the J segment 4 bases; nucleotides outside the gene matches: 4. The germline CDR1 and CDR2 sequences are MDHEN and SYDVKM.